This TCR beta chain was found in a study of T cells in women clearing cervical HPV infection (dated by TCRdb to 2016 to 2018). With respect to the entire study: The cases were 25 to 30 women with histologically confirmed HPV16-related CIN3 or worse, and 2 of these cases were invasive cancers. Nested within Costa Rica's Guanacaste HPV Natural History Study, an exploratory proof-of-principle case-control study compared TCR repertoires across cervical HPV16 outcomes. In the parent cohort, around 9,900 women aged 18 or older were enrolled in Guanacaste, Costa Rica, during about 1993 to 1995 and then followed for less than nine years. Since only a few of the women had HLA typing available, the possibility that HLA type was acting as a confounder could not be ruled out. The controls were 25 or so women whose single incident HPV16 infection cleared within 12 months with no development of precancer or cancer. Among cases, blood sampling came a median of approximately 150 days after lesion detection, with an interquartile range of about 85 to 230 days. Cases were matched to controls by age within five years and by the year the sample was collected. Five blinded duplicates per group were added as quality controls, giving some 60 samples: around 50 participants and about ten replicates. A median age of nearly 35 years was observed in cases versus 38 to 40 in controls, and no significant differences in baseline characteristics were found. Blood from cases was collected at the visit at which the lesion was first identified, whereas blood from controls was collected once infection was no longer detected.

Every participant had a single incident cervical HPV16 infection, and women with prevalent HPV16 infections were excluded. Cervical HPV DNA was detected by MY09/MY11 PCR, and genotyping was performed by dot-blot hybridization. Under 17 mL of heparinized blood was centrifuged, after which the buffy coat was aliquoted, frozen at -30 degrees C, and then stored at -80 degrees C. Genomic DNA was extracted from buffy coat specimens using QIAGEN kits. TCR beta CDR3 regions were amplified by multiplex PCR from an average of roughly 1.3 ug genomic DNA per sample using the immunoSEQ assay. The assay corrected primer bias using a complete synthetic TCR repertoire to establish an amplification baseline. Amplicons were sequenced on the Illumina platform. Processing in the source paper ran as follows. Error correction of the sequences involved clustering with frequency ratios plus a modified nearest-neighbor algorithm, after which the sequences were analyzed in the immunoSEQ Analyzer using IMGT gene definitions. At each rarefaction depth, TCR richness and evenness were averaged across 20 rarefaction repeats, and samples with fewer sequences than that depth were excluded. Wilcoxon rank sum tests with FDR correction were used to compare V, D and J gene relative abundances between the groups. Blinded duplicates gave an intraclass correlation of about 96% for TCR richness and an average of roughly 76% across 66 gene segments. TCRdb stores this immuneACCESS table with in-frame sequences only. Part of the clones is absent; in the studies checked, under half of the shortfall reflects unresolved V genes, and no reason is known for the rest. V and J calls and clone size are as listed in that table; D and trimming were resolved from the DNA. The sample's table lists a count of some 23,000 clones. The top ten clones comprise roughly 9% of the sample.

Beyond this particular receptor, the publication reports: Random forest classifiers combining richness and V gene abundances distinguished cases from controls with an estimated AUC of around 0.79. The cross-sectional design could not show whether associations preceded infection or resulted from it; effector/memory subsets and HPV-specific T cells were not isolated. T-cell numbers per sample were unknown, so richness differences could reflect varying T-cell content rather than repertoire biology. TCR repertoire richness was significantly higher in CIN3+ cases than in controls across sequencing depths, while evenness did not differ.

Concerning this clone itself: The target of this receptor is not known.

This TCR derives from a woman aged 18 to 75 with a cervical HPV16 infection that either progressed to CIN3+ or cleared (not recorded which). Sequencing was done on a sample of blood buffy coat.

Here the CDR3 is given as CASSVDRGSEKLFF. Partial CDR3 DNA: TGTGCCAGCAGCGTGGACAGGGGAAGTGAAAAA. The sequence links TRBV5-8 to TRBJ1-4, and 9 bases in between align with TRBD1. The read is 3 residues too short to cover the CDR3 end, so that end is filled in from the germline J gene. The germline V end is reduced by 4 bases and the J end by 7 bases; junction bases left unmatched: 5. The CDR3, cysteine through phenylalanine, is 14 amino acids long. Only the CDR3 bases that were read are kept: 33 of them, in frame from base 1. The CDR1 and CDR2 encoded by the germline V gene are SGHTS and YDEGEE. With the portions outside the CDR3 filled from the reference TRBV5-8 and TRBJ1-4 genes, the complete variable region becomes EAGVTQSPTHLIKTRGQQATLRCSPISGHTSVYWYQQALGLGLQFLLWYDEGEERNRGNFPPRFSGRQFPNYSSELNVNALELEDSALYLCASSVDRGSEKLFFGSGTQLSVL.